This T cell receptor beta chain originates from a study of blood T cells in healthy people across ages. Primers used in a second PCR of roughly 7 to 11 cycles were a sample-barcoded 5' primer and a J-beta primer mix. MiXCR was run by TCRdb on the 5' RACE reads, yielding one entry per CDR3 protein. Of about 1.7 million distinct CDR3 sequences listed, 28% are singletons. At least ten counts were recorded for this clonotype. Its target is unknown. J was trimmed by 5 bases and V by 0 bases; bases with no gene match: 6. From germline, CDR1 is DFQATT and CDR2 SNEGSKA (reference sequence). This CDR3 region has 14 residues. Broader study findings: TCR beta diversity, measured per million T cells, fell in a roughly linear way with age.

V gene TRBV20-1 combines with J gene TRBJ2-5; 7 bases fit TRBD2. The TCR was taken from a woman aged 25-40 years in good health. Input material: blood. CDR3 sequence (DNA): TGCAGTGCTAGAGACTTGACTAGCCCCGAGACCCAGTACTTC. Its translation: CSARDLTSPETQYF.